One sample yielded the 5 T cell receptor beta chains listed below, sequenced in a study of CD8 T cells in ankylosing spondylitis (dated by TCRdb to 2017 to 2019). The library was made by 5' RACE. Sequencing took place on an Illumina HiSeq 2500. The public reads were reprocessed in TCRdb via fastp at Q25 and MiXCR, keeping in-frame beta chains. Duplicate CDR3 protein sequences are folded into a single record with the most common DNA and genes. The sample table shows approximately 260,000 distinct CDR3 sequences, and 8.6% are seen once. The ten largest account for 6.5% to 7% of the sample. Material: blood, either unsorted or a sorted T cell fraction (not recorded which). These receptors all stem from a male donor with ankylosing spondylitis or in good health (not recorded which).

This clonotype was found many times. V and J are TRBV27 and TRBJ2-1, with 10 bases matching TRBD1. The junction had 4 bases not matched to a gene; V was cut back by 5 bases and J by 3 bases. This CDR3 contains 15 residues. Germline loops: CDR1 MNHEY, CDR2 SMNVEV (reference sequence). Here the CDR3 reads CASSAGTGVYNEQFF. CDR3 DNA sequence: TGTGCCAGCAGTGCCGGGACAGGGGTCTACAATGAGCAGTTCTTC.

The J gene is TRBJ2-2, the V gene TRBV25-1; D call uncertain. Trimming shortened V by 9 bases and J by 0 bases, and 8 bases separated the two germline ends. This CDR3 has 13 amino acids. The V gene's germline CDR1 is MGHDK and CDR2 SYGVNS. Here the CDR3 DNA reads TGTGCCAGTAAAGGGACGAACACCGGGGAGCTGTTTTTT. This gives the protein CASKGTNTGELFF.

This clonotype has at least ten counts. CDR3 region: CASSYSTSGSFYEQYF. The DNA of the CDR3 is TGTGCCAGCAGTTACTCTACTAGCGGGAGTTTTTACGAGCAGTACTTC. V is TRBV6-2 or TRBV6-3 and J is TRBJ2-7, with 11 bases aligning to TRBD2. The CDR3 runs to 16 residues. The V segment lost 0 bases and the J segment 4 bases; nucleotides outside the gene matches: 5. Germline CDR1 and CDR2: MNHEY and SVGEGT.

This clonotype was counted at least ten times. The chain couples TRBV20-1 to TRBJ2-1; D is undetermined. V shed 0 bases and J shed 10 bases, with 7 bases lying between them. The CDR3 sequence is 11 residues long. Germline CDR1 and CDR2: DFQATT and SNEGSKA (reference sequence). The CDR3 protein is CSARDRREQFF. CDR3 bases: TGCAGTGCTAGAGATCGTCGGGAGCAGTTCTTC.

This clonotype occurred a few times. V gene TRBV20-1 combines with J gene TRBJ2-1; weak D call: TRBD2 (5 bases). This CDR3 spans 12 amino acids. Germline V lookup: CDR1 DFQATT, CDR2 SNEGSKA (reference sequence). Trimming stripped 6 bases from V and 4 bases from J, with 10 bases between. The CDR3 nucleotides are TGCAGTGCCCCGGGAACTTACAATGAGCAGTTCTTC. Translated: CSAPGTYNEQFF.